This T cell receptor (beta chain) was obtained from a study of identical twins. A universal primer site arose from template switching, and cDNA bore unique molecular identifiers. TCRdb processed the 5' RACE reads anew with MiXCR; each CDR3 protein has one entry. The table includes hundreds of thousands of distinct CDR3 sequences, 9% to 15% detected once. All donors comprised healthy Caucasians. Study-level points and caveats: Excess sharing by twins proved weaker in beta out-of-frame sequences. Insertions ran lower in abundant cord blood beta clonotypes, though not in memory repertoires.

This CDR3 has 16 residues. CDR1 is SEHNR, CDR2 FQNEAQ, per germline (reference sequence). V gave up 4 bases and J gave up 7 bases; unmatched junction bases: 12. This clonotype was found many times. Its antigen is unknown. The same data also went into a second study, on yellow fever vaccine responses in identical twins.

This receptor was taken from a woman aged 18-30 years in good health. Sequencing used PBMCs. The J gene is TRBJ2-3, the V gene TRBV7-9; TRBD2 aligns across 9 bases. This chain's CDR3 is CASSSPGTSPTNTQYF. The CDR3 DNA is TGTGCCAGCAGCTCACCCGGGACTAGCCCCACCAATACGCAGTATTTT.